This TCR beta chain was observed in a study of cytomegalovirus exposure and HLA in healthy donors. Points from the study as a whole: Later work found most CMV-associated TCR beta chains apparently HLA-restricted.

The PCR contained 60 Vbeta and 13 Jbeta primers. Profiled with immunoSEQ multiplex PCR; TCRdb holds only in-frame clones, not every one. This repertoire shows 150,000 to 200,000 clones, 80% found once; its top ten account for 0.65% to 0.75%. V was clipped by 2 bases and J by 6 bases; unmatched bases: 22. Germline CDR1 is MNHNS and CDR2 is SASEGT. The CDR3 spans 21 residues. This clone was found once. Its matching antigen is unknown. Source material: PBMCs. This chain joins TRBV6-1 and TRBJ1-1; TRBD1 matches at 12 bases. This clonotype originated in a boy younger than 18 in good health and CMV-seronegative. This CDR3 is CASSEWGTGGGPFPLRSEAFF. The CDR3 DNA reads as TGTGCCAGCAGTGAATGGGGGACAGGGGGCGGACCCTTTCCCCTACGGTCTGAAGCTTTCTTT.